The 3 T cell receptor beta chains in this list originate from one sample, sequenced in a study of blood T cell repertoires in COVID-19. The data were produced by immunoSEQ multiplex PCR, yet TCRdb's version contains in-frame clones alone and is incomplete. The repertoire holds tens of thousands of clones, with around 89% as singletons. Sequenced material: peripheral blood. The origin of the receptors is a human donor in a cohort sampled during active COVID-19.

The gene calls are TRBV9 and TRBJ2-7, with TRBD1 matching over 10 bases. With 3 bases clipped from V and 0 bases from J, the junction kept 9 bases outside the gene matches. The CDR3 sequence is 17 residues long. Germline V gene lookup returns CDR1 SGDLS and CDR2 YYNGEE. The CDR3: CASSDEYGTGDSYEQYF. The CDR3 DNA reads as TGTGCCAGCAGCGACGAATATGGGACAGGGGACTCCTACGAGCAGTACTTC.

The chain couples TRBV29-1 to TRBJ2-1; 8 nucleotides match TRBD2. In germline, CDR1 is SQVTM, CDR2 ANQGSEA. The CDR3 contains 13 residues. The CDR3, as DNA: TGCAGTGGCACTAGCGGAAACTACAATGAGCAGTTCTTC. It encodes CSGTSGNYNEQFF.

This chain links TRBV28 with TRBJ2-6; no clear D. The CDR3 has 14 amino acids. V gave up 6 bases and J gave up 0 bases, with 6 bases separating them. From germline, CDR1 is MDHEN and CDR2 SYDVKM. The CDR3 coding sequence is TGTGCCAGCAGACACTACTCTGGGGCCAACGTCCTGACTTTC. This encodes CASRHYSGANVLTF.